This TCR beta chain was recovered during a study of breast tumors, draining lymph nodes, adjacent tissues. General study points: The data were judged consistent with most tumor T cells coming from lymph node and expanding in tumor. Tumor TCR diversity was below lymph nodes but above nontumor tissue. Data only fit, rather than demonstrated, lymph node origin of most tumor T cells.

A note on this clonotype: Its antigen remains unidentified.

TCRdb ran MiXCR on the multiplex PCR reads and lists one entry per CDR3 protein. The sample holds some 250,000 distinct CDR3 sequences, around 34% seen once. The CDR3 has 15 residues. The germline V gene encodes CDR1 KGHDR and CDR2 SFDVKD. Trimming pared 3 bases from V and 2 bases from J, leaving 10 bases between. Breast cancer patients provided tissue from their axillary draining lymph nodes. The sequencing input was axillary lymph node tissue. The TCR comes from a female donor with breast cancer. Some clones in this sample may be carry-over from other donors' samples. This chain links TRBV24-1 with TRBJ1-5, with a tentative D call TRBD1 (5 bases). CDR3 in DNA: TGTGCCACCAGTGATGGGGGTTATGGCAATCAGCCCCAGCATTTT. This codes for CATSDGGYGNQPQHF.